This T cell receptor beta chain stems from a study of blood T cells in healthy people across ages. Then a second PCR, running roughly 7 to 11 cycles, was carried out with a sample-barcoded 5' primer and a J-beta primer mix. Every individual sample yielded 2.5 million or more paired-end reads (each containing CDR3). MiXCR, applied by TCRdb to the 5' RACE reads, yields one record per CDR3 protein. The repertoire consists of about 970,000 distinct CDR3 sequences, with 51% occurring once and the leading ten covering around a fifth. The CDR3 consists of 13 residues. CDR1 is MGHRA, CDR2 YSYEKL, per germline. Trimming took off 3 bases at V and 4 bases at J, with 10 bases between the two ends. Note on this clonotype: Its target is unknown.

Study-level results: Both naive CD4+ cell counts and diversity were greater in long-lived donors than in aged donors. With age, beta diversity per million T cells declined roughly linearly, significantly by 30 to 40.

Sequences were obtained from blood. This sequence was found in a woman aged 55-70 years in good health. The rearrangement links TRBV4-1 to TRBJ2-7; tentative D call: TRBD2 (6 bases). CDR3 region: CASSQEGKYEQYF. The CDR3 DNA is TGCGCCAGCAGCCAGGAGGGGAAATACGAGCAGTACTTC.